This is a list of T cell receptor beta chains from one sample in a study of cytomegalovirus exposure and HLA in healthy donors. Assay: immunoSEQ multiplex PCR; the TCRdb copy retains only in-frame clones and omits some. The profile covers approximately 190,000 clones, with approximately 90% appearing a single time and about 1% taken by the ten largest. Sequencing was carried out using PBMCs. The receptors shown here come from a boy aged 2-15 years in good health and CMV-seronegative. Each CDR3 is given with its conserved first and last residue. D genes are given only for firm matches. Clone size is shown for a subset of rows, as once, few, many or a class of expanded clone.

TRBD2,TRBV5-1,TRBJ2-3,-,TGCGCCAGCAGCTTGGCTTCTAGCGGGAGTCGGGGGGCAGATACGCAGTATTTT,CASSLASSGSRGADTQYF
-,TRBV28,TRBJ1-2,-,TGTGCCAGCAGTTTAGGGGCGGGACGGACCTATGGCTACACCTTC,CASSLGAGRTYGYTF
-,TRBV9,TRBJ2-7,-,TGTGCCAGCAGTGAGGGGGGGGAGCGGACCGAGCAGTACTTC,CASSEGGERTEQYF
TRBD1,TRBV11-2,TRBJ2-5,-,TGTGCCAGCAGCAGGGGGGACAGGGGGGCTGAGACCCAGTACTTC,CASSRGDRGAETQYF
-,TRBV5-4,TRBJ2-7,-,TGTGCCAGCAGCTTGGATTATACCTACGGGCAGTACTTC,CASSLDYTYGQYF
-,TRBV10-3,TRBJ2-7,-,TGTGCCATCAGTGGGGGGCAGATATACCAGCAGTACTTC,CAISGGQIYQQYF
-,TRBV11-1,TRBJ2-1,-,TGTGCCAGCAGCCCACTCAATAATGAGCAGTTCTTC,CASSPLNNEQFF
TRBD2,TRBV4-1,TRBJ2-7,-,TGCGCCAGCAGCCTCCGACGGTCCGGAGCGGGGGCCCAAAGGGAGCAGTACTTC,CASSLRRSGAGAQREQYF
-,TRBV6-1,TRBJ2-3,-,TGTGCCAGCAGTGGAGAGGCCGTCACAGATACGCAGTATTTT,CASSGEAVTDTQYF
-,TRBV2,TRBJ2-3,-,TGTGCCAGCGGAAGGCGGACAGATACGCAGTATTTT,CASGRRTDTQYF
-,TRBV27,TRBJ2-2,-,TGTGCCAGCAGTTTAGGAGGCAGGGGTTTTACCGGGGAGCTGTTTTTT,CASSLGGRGFTGELFF
TRBD1,TRBV9,TRBJ1-2,-,TGTGCCAGCAGCGTATTGACAAACAGGGGGCGCGAGGACTATGGCTACACCTTC,CASSVLTNRGREDYGYTF
TRBD2,TRBV7-2,TRBJ2-1,-,TGTGCCAGCAGCTTAAGCGCAGGGAGGGGTGAGCAGTTCTTC,CASSLSAGRGEQFF
-,TRBV5-4,TRBJ1-1,-,TGTGCCAGCAGGGGTCGGGGGGTAGAAGCTTTCTTT,CASRGRGVEAFF
TRBD1,TRBV9,TRBJ1-1,-,TGTGCCAGCAGCTGGACAGGGAACACTGAAGCTTTCTTT,CASSWTGNTEAFF
TRBD1,TRBV7-3,TRBJ1-5,once,TGTGCCAGCAGCTGCTTCAGGGGTAAGGGGGCATATCAGCCCCAGCATTTT,CASSCFRGKGAYQPQHF